The 29 T cell receptor beta chains in this list originate from one sample, sequenced in a study of spatial heterogeneity in lung cancer. TCRdb reprocessed the 5' RACE reads via MiXCR and lists one record per CDR3 protein. The sample holds about 45,000 distinct CDR3 sequences, 10% to 15% seen once. Time point: sample taken at primary tumor resection. Tumor, nontumor lung or frozen PBMC supplied whole RNA, sequenced without sorting. The sequencing here drew on PBMCs, taken at surgery. The receptors stem from a female donor with early-stage non-small cell lung cancer.

V is TRBV7-9 and J is TRBJ1-1, with D possibly TRBD1 on 5 matching bases. The germline V gene has CDR1 SEHNR and CDR2 FQNEAQ (reference sequence). The V end was cut by 4 bases, the J end by 0 bases, with 15 bases between. This CDR3 has 16 amino acids. CDR3 DNA sequence: TGTGCCAGCAGCTCCTTGGGACGGGGCCTGAACACTGAAGCTTTCTTT. Encoded protein: CASSSLGRGLNTEAFF.

This clonotype was found a few times. CDR3 nucleotide sequence: TGTGCCATCAGTGAAAGGGGGGGTTCGGCCAAAAACATTCAGTACTTC. It encodes CAISERGGSAKNIQYF. The chain recombines TRBV10-3 with TRBJ2-4; a possible D gene is TRBD2 (7 bases). The CDR3 has 16 amino acids. Looked up from germline, CDR1 is ENHRY and CDR2 is SYGVKD. V was cut by 3 bases and J by 1 base, with 13 bases left in between.

V gene TRBV11-2 combines with J gene TRBJ1-6; perhaps TRBD1 as D (5 bases). The V gene lost 8 bases and the J gene lost 1 base, with 9 bases spanning the gap. Per germline, CDR1 SGHAT and CDR2 FQNNGV. This CDR3 region has 14 residues. DNA of the CDR3: TGTGCCAGCTCTCAGGGTTCCTATAATTCACCCCTCCACTTT. It encodes CASSQGSYNSPLHF.

This clonotype was counted at least ten times. This sequence joins TRBV7-9 and TRBJ2-5, with TRBD1 as a possible D gene (6 bases). Trimming pared 0 bases from V and 5 bases from J, leaving 10 bases between. Per the germline V gene, CDR1 is SEHNR and CDR2 is FQNEAQ (reference sequence). The CDR3 length is 14 residues. CDR3 amino acids: CASSLAGGAETQYF. DNA for the CDR3: TGTGCCAGCAGCTTAGCTGGGGGCGCGGAGACCCAGTACTTC.

The J gene is TRBJ2-2, the V gene TRBV5-1; D not resolved. This CDR3 has 14 amino acids. Trimming took 3 bases from V and 0 from J, leaving 6 bases between them. Germline CDR1 is SGHRS and CDR2 is YFSETQ. This CDR3 reads CASSSAANTGELFF. The CDR3 DNA reads TGCGCCAGCAGCTCGGCCGCGAACACCGGGGAGCTGTTTTTT.

The V gene is TRBV5-1, the J gene TRBJ2-3, with a tentative D call TRBD2 (6 bases). This CDR3 comprises 15 residues. CDR1 is SGHRS, CDR2 YFSETQ, per germline. V shed 4 bases and J shed 1 base, with 13 bases lying between them. The CDR3 DNA reads as TGCGCCAGCAGCCCTGGGGAGGCTGGCACAGATACGCAGTATTTT. Protein product: CASSPGEAGTDTQYF.

The chain employs TRBV7-2 and TRBJ1-1; TRBD1 matches 11 bases. The CDR3 sequence is 14 residues long. Losses at the gene ends were 5 bases for V and 11 bases for J; bases not matched to a gene: 10. CDR1 is SGHTA, CDR2 FQGNSA, per germline. For the CDR3, the DNA is TGTGCCAGCAGCCCGGACAGGGGGCGAAAGCGTGCTTTCTTT. Protein: CASSPDRGRKRAFF.

The rearrangement uses TRBV29-1 and TRBJ2-6; D may match TRBD1 or TRBD2 (7 bases each). Germline-derived CDR1 and CDR2 are SQVTM and ANQGSEA. V lost 6 bases, J lost 3 bases, and 18 bases lay in between. The CDR3 totals 16 residues. The CDR3 reads CSVRGEGAVGANVLTF. CDR3 DNA sequence: TGCAGCGTGAGGGGGGAGGGGGCGGTTGGGGCCAACGTCCTGACTTTC.

Comment on this clonotype: Possible read error: a much larger clone is one base away. In nucleotides, the CDR3 is TGTGCCACCAGCAAGGGGGGAATAAACACCGGGGAGCTGTTTTTT. Translation: CATSKGGINTGELFF. This sequence joins TRBV15 and TRBJ2-2, with D tentatively TRBD1 or TRBD2 (6 bases each). Germline CDR1 and CDR2: LNHNV and YYDKDF (reference sequence). Trimming removed 4 bases from V and 2 bases from J, with 11 bases in between. The length of the CDR3 is 15 residues.

The CDR3 region has the DNA TGTGCCAGCAGCGCCTACCCTGGGGGAAGCACAGATACGCAGTATTTT. Amino acids: CASSAYPGGSTDTQYF. This chain uses TRBV7-2 with TRBJ2-3; D possibly matches TRBD1 or TRBD2 (5 bases each). This CDR3 has 16 amino acids. The germline V gene has CDR1 SGHTA and CDR2 FQGNSA. The V end was cut by 5 bases, the J end by 0 bases, with 15 bases between.

The chain combines TRBV19 with TRBJ2-1; TRBD1 or TRBD2 may be the D gene (5 bases each). The CDR3 sequence is 16 residues long. The ends were cut back, 4 bases at V and 0 bases at J, with 13 bases in the middle. Germline CDR1 reads LNHDA; CDR2 reads SQIVND (reference sequence). CDR3 protein: CASSTGTESSYNEQFF. Written as DNA, the CDR3 is TGTGCCAGTAGTACCGGGACCGAGAGCTCCTACAATGAGCAGTTCTTC.

CDR3 in amino acids: CSVTKGNTGELFF. CDR3 sequence (DNA): TGCAGCGTCACGAAGGGGAACACCGGGGAGCTGTTTTTT. The genes are TRBV29-1 and TRBJ2-2; the D is unclear. The germline V and J ends were trimmed by 6 bases and 1 base, with 9 bases remaining between them. The CDR3 runs 13 residues. Looked up from germline, CDR1 is SQVTM and CDR2 is ANQGSEA.

Written as DNA, the CDR3 is TGTGCCAGCAGTCAACTAGCGGGGGTTAATGAGCAGTTCTTC. Its translation is CASSQLAGVNEQFF. The genes are TRBV6-2 or TRBV6-3 and TRBJ2-1; 11 bases map to TRBD2. CDR1 and CDR2 (germline): MNHEY, SVGEGT. V trimming: 5 bases; J trimming: 7 bases; junction bases outside the gene matches: 4. The CDR3 is 14 residues long.

In its sample, this clonotype was seen a few times. The chain uses TRBV9 and TRBJ2-2; D might be TRBD1 or TRBD2, each matching 5 bases. The CDR3 runs to 14 residues. Germline CDR1 and CDR2: SGDLS and YYNGEE. V was cut by 6 bases and J by 4 bases, with 13 bases left in between. Written as DNA, the CDR3 is TGTGCCAGCAACCCCGGGACCTCCACCGGGGAGCTGTTTTTT. Its translation: CASNPGTSTGELFF.

Only a few counts were recorded for this clonotype. The chain uses TRBV6-5 and TRBJ1-1; a weak D match, TRBD1 (5 bases). V was trimmed by 0 bases and J by 5 bases, leaving 10 bases between them. This CDR3 has 14 residues. Germline values: CDR1 MNHEY, CDR2 SVGAGI. The DNA of the CDR3 is TGTGCCAGCAGTTACTCCGGGGGGGGAACTGAAGCTTTCTTT. This encodes CASSYSGGGTEAFF.

The V and J genes are TRBV19 and TRBJ1-1; D not certain. The CDR3 loop spans 12 amino acids. Germline CDR1 is LNHDA and CDR2 is SQIVND (reference sequence). Trimming pared 8 bases from V and 10 bases from J, leaving 17 bases between. This CDR3 is CASYADGVGAFF. The CDR3, as DNA: TGTGCCAGTTACGCCGACGGTGTTGGAGCTTTCTTT.

This clonotype came up a few times. The chain is built from TRBV7-8 and TRBJ2-3; tentatively, D is TRBD1 (6 bases). The CDR3 is 15 residues long. Germline V gives CDR1 SGHVS, CDR2 FQNEAQ. V gave up 5 bases and J gave up 0 bases, with 12 bases separating them. The DNA for the CDR3 is TGTGCCAGCAGCATACAGGGAACTAGCACAGATACGCAGTATTTT. Amino acid sequence: CASSIQGTSTDTQYF.

The chain uses TRBV7-2 and TRBJ2-7; 8 bases match TRBD1. The J segment lost 2 bases and the V segment lost 0 bases, leaving 6 bases of the junction unmatched. This CDR3 spans 16 amino acids. Germline V gene data show CDR1 as SGHTA and CDR2 as FQGNSA. The CDR3 DNA reads TGTGCCAGCAGCTTAGCGACAGGGGTGGACGCCTACGAGCAGTACTTC. Amino acid sequence: CASSLATGVDAYEQYF.

This clonotype was counted a few times. This rearrangement joins TRBV5-1 to TRBJ2-3, with 10 nucleotides matching TRBD2. Trimming took 6 bases from V and 3 from J; bases not matched to a gene: 10. Germline CDR1 reads SGHRS; CDR2 reads YFSETQ. The CDR3 is 16 amino acids. The CDR3 is CASTGGLAGATDTQYF. The CDR3 DNA sequence: TGCGCCAGCACCGGAGGTCTAGCGGGGGCGACAGATACGCAGTATTTT.

This clonotype has more than one count but fewer than ten. This chain uses TRBV27 with TRBJ2-3, with no clear D. Between the trimmed V and J ends, which lost 3 bases and 2 bases, there was a span of 12 bases. Germline-derived CDR1 and CDR2 are MNHEY and SMNVEV (reference sequence). The CDR3 covers 15 residues. The DNA of the CDR3 is TGTGCCAGCAGTTTCAAGGGAAGTCACACAGATACGCAGTATTTT. Protein: CASSFKGSHTDTQYF.

This clonotype occurred many times. The chain is built from TRBV5-1 and TRBJ2-3; the match to TRBD1 covers 8 bases. V was pared by 3 bases and J by 0 bases, with 0 bases of the junction left unmatched. The CDR3 sequence is 14 residues long. Looked up from germline, CDR1 is SGHRS and CDR2 is YFSETQ. In DNA, the CDR3 is TGCGCCAGCAGCTGGGACAGGAGCACAGATACGCAGTATTTT. Translation: CASSWDRSTDTQYF. Complete variable domain (other parts from reference TRBV5-1 and TRBJ2-3): KAGVTQTPRYLIKTRGQQVTLSCSPISGHRSVSWYQQTPGQGLQFLFEYFSETQRNKGNFPGRFSGRQFSNSRSEMNVSTLELGDSALYLCASSWDRSTDTQYFGPGTRLTVL.

This sequence joins TRBV19 and TRBJ1-1, with a possible D match to TRBD1 (5 bases). The CDR3 totals 15 residues. Germline values: CDR1 LNHDA, CDR2 SQIVND (reference sequence). Trimming took 5 bases from V and 0 from J, leaving 13 bases between them. CDR3 amino acids: CASSPRGLLNTEAFF. CDR3 nucleotide sequence: TGTGCCAGTAGTCCCCGGGGCCTACTGAACACTGAAGCTTTCTTT.

A note on this clonotype: Just one base apart from a much larger clone, this may be a read error. The chain is built from TRBV6-5 and TRBJ2-3; 8 bases align to TRBD2. Per germline, CDR1 MNHEY and CDR2 SVGAGI. The CDR3 is 17 residues long. V shed 5 bases and J 2 bases; nucleotides not matched to a gene: 12. The chain's CDR3 is CASSRGGAFSTTDTQYF. In DNA, the CDR3 is TGTGCCAGCAGTCGGGGGGGGGCCTTCTCAACCACAGATACGCAGTATTTT.

Details on this clonotype: One end of the junction varies from germline; a read error may be responsible. The chain combines TRBV5-3 with TRBJ2-7, with 7 bases lining up with TRBD1. TRBV5-3 is placed among ORFs of uncertain function. The CDR3 extends over 11 amino acids. DNA of the CDR3: TGTGCCAGAAGCGCGGCTGGACAGGAAATCTTC. Amino acid sequence: CARSAAGQEIF.

This clonotype was seen more than once but under ten times. The rearrangement joins TRBV10-3 to TRBJ2-3; TRBD2 aligns across 16 bases. The trim removed 6 bases at V and 4 bases at J, leaving 10 bases unmatched. There are 18 residues in the CDR3. The V gene's germline CDR1 is ENHRY and CDR2 SYGVKD. The CDR3 loop is CAISAGTSGGAFPDTQYF. The CDR3 region has the DNA TGTGCCATCAGCGCCGGGACTAGCGGGGGGGCCTTCCCAGATACGCAGTATTTT.

The chain links TRBV12-3 or TRBV12-4 to TRBJ1-1; D is perhaps TRBD1 (5 bases). The CDR3 has 13 residues. The V end was cut by 6 bases, the J end by 5 bases, with 13 bases between. The CDR3 region has the DNA TGTGCCAGCAGGACGCAGGGCGAGACTGAAGCTTTCTTT. It is translated as CASRTQGETEAFF.

CDR3 region: CAISVGGSGPRETQYF. DNA of the CDR3: TGTGCCATCAGTGTTGGGGGTTCCGGTCCACGAGAGACCCAGTACTTC. This chain links TRBV10-3 with TRBJ2-5; D could derive from TRBD1 or TRBD2 (5 bases each). V gave up 4 bases and J gave up 4 bases, with 19 bases separating them. The CDR3 is 16 amino acids. The germline V gene encodes CDR1 ENHRY and CDR2 SYGVKD.

There are a few counts of this clonotype. The V and J genes are TRBV4-3 and TRBJ2-7; D may correspond to TRBD1 or TRBD2 (5 bases each). V was trimmed by 0 bases and J by 2 bases, leaving 11 bases between them. Germline CDR1 reads LGHNA; CDR2 reads YSLEER. The length of the CDR3 is 15 residues. The CDR3 spells CASSQDRDGAYEQYF. The CDR3 nucleotides are TGCGCCAGCAGCCAAGATCGGGACGGAGCCTACGAGCAGTACTTC.

Only a few counts were recorded for this clonotype. The CDR3 protein is CASSLVPRAHADTQYF. The CDR3 DNA is TGTGCCAGCAGCTTAGTGCCCAGGGCCCACGCAGATACGCAGTATTTT. The V and J genes are TRBV7-8 and TRBJ2-3, with D maybe TRBD1 (5 bases). The CDR3 extends over 16 amino acids. Per germline, CDR1 SGHVS and CDR2 FQNEAQ. V was trimmed by 1 base and J by 4 bases, leaving 15 bases between them.